Given below is one TCR beta chain in context. Clones were sequenced by immunoSEQ multiplex PCR, and TCRdb holds only the in-frame ones, with some missing. The profile covers 75,000 to 100,000 clones, with about 89% appearing a single time and approximately 0.27% taken by the ten largest. The data originate from a study of technical replicates of blood from a few donors. The source of this sequence is a human donor in good health. Sequencing used T cells isolated from PBMCs.

The CDR3 is CASSYSNQGNQPQHF. CDR3 DNA sequence: TGTGCCAGCAGTTACTCTAATCAGGGCAATCAGCCCCAGCATTTT. The rearrangement links TRBV6-5 to TRBJ1-5; unclear D gene. The CDR3 spans 15 residues. Germline V gene sequence: CDR1 MNHEY, CDR2 SVGAGI. Trimming stripped 0 bases from V and 2 bases from J, with 8 bases between.